This T cell receptor beta chain was identified during a study of cytomegalovirus exposure and HLA in healthy donors. Study-wide points: One later analysis reportedly identified an Asian-associated ancestry cluster that showed fewer N-insertions than the roughly 600-donor mean. As a later analysis showed, several of the most significant clusters appeared to be linked to common viral pathogens.

Germline loops: CDR1 MGHRA, CDR2 YSYEKL. V dropped 1 base and J dropped 2; count of bases not matched to a gene: 11. The CDR3 length is 17 residues. The study ran its PCR with 60 Vbeta and 13 Jbeta primers. Assay used: immunoSEQ multiplex PCR; TCRdb lists only in-frame clones, some missing. Of tens of thousands of clones in the sample, just under 75% were seen once. On this clone itself: Its antigen is not known.

This chain joins TRBV4-1 and TRBJ2-7, with 7 bases lining up with TRBD1. Sequences were obtained from PBMCs. The TCR sequence derives from a woman in her 30s in good health and CMV-seronegative. The CDR3 sequence: CASSQVLVDRVAYEQYF. In DNA, the CDR3 is TGCGCCAGCAGCCAAGTACTTGTAGACAGGGTCGCCTACGAGCAGTACTTC.